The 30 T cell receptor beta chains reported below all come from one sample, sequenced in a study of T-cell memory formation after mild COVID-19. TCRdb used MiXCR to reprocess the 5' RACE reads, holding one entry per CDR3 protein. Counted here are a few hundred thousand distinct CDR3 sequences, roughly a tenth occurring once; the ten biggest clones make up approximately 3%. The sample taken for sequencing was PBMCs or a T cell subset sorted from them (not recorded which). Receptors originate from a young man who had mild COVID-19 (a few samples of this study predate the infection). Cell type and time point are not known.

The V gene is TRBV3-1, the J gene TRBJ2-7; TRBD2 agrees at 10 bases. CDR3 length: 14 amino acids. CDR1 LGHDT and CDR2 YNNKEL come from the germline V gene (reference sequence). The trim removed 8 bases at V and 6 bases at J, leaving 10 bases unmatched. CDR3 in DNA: TGTGCCAGCGGGAGCGGGGGGGCAGTATTCGAGCAGTACTTC. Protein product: CASGSGGAVFEQYF.

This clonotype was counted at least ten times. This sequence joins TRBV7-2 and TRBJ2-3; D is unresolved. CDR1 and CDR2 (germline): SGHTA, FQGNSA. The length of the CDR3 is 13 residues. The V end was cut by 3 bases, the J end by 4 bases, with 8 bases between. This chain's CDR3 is CASSFLSPDTQYF. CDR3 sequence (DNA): TGTGCCAGCAGCTTTTTGTCTCCAGATACGCAGTATTTT.

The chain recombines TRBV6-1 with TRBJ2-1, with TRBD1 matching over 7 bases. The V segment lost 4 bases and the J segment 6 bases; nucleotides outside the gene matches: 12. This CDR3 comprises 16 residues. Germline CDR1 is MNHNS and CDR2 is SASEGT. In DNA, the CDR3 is TGTGCCAGCAGTGTTCGGCCAGGGGGACCCTCCAATGAGCAGTTCTTC. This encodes CASSVRPGGPSNEQFF.

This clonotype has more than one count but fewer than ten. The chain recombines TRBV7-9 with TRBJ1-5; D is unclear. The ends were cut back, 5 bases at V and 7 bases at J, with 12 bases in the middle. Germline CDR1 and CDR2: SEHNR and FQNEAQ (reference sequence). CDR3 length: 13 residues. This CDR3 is CASSPGWEQPQHF. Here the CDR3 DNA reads TGTGCCAGCAGCCCGGGATGGGAGCAGCCCCAGCATTTT.

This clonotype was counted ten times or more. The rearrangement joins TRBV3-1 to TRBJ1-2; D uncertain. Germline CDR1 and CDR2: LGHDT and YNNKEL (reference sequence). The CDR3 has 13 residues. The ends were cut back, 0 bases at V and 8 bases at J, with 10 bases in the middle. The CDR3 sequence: CASSQDLGNGYTF. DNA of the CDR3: TGTGCCAGCAGCCAAGATTTGGGTAACGGCTACACCTTC.

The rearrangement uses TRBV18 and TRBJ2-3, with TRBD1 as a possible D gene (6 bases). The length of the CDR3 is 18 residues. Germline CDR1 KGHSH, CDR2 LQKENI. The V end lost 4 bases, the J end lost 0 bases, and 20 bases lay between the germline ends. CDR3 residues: CASSQTIQGLASTDTQYF. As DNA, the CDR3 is TGTGCCAGCTCACAGACTATACAGGGATTGGCTAGCACAGATACGCAGTATTTT. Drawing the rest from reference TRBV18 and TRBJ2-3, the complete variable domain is NAGVMQNPRHLVRRRGQEARLRCSPMKGHSHVYWYRQLPEEGLKFMVYLQKENIIDESGMPKERFSAEFPKEGPSILRIQQVVRGDSAAYFCASSQTIQGLASTDTQYFGPGTRLTVL.

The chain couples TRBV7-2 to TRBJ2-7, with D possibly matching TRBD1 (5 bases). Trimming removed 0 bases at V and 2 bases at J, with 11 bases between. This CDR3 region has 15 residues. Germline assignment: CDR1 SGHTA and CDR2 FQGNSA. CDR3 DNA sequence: TGTGCCAGCAGCTTAGCTTTCGACAGCCCCTACGAGCAGTACTTC. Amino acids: CASSLAFDSPYEQYF.

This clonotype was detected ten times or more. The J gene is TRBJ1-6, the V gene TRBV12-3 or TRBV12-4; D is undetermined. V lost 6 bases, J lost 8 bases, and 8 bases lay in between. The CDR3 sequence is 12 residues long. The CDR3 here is CASSLSDSPLHF. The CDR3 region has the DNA TGTGCCAGCAGCTTATCGGATTCACCCCTCCACTTT.

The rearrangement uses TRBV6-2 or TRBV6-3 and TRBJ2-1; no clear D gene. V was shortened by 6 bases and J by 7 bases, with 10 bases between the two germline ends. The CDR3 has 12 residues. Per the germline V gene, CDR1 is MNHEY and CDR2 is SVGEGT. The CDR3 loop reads CASSPGRNEQFF. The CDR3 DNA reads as TGTGCCAGCAGCCCCGGAAGGAATGAGCAGTTCTTC.

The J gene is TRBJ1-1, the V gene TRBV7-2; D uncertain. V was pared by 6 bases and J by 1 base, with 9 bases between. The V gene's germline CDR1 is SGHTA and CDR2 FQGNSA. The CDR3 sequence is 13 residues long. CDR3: CASSRHQNTEAFF. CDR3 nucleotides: TGTGCCAGCAGTAGACACCAGAACACTGAAGCTTTCTTT.

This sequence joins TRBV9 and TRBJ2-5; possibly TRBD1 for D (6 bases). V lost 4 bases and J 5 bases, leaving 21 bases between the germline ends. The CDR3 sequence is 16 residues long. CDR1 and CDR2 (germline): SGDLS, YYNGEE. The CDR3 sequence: CASSPSQGQGRETQYF. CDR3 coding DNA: TGTGCCAGCAGCCCTTCTCAGGGGCAGGGCCGCGAGACCCAGTACTTC.

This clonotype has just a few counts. The CDR3 is CAGWTDPSYGYTF. For the CDR3, the DNA is TGTGCCGGGTGGACAGATCCGTCCTATGGCTACACCTTC. The chain is built from TRBV30 and TRBJ1-2; tentatively, D is TRBD1 (6 bases). V dropped 8 bases and J dropped 4 bases, with 17 bases sitting between them. The CDR3 has 13 amino acids. CDR1 is GTSNPN, CDR2 SVGIG, per germline (reference sequence).

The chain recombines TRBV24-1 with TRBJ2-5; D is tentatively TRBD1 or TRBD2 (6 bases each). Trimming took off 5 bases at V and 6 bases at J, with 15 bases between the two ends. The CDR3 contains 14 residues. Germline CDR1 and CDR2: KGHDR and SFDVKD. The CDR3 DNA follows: TGTGCCACCAGTGCCGGAGGCCGGGGGCAGACCCAGTACTTC. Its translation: CATSAGGRGQTQYF.

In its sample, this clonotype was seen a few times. The CDR3 reads CASSRQGALLNTEAFF. The CDR3 DNA follows: TGTGCCAGCAGCCGACAGGGGGCTCTTCTTAACACTGAAGCTTTCTTT. The chain links TRBV4-2 to TRBJ1-1, with 10 bases lining up with TRBD1. Per the germline V gene, CDR1 is LGHNA and CDR2 is YNFKEQ. V gave up 4 bases and J gave up 2 bases; unmatched junction bases: 7. This CDR3 contains 16 residues.

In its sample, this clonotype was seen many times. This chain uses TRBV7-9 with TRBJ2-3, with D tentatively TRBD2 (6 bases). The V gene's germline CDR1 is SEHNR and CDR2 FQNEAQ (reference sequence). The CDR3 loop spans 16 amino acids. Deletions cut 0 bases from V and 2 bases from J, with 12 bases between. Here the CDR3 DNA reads TGTGCCAGCAGCTTAGCGTTAGCGGAGAACACAGATACGCAGTATTTT. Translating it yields CASSLALAENTDTQYF.

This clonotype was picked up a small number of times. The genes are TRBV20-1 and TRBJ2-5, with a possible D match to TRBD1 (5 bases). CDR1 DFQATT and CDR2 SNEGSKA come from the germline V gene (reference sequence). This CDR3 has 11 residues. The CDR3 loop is CSQGARETQYF. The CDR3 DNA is TGCAGCCAAGGGGCTAGGGAGACCCAGTACTTC.

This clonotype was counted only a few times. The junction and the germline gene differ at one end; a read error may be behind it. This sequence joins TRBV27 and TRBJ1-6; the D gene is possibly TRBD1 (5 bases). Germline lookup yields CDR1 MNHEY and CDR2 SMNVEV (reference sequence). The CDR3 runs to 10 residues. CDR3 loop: CASSLNRGTF. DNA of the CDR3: TGTGCCAGCAGTTTAAATAGGGGAACCTTT.

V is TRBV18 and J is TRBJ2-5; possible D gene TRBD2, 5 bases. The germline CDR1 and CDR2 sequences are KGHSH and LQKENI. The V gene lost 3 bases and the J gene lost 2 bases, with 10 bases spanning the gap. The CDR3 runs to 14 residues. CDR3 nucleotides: TGTGCCAGCTCACCGCTGAGGGTACAAGAGACCCAGTACTTC. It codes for CASSPLRVQETQYF.

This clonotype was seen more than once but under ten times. This CDR3 is CASSYLGVGGYTF. The CDR3 nucleotides are TGTGCCAGCAGTTACTTGGGGGTCGGCGGCTACACCTTC. The genes are TRBV6-5 and TRBJ1-2; D might be TRBD1 (5 bases). The germline gives CDR1 MNHEY, CDR2 SVGAGI. The length of the CDR3 is 13 residues. Trimming cost V 1 base and J 8 bases, with 11 bases left between them.

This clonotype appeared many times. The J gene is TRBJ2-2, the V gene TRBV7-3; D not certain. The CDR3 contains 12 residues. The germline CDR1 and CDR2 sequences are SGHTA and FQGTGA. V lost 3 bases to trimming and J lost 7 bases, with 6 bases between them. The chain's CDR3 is CASSFWDGELFF. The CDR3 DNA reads TGTGCCAGCAGCTTTTGGGACGGGGAGCTGTTTTTT.

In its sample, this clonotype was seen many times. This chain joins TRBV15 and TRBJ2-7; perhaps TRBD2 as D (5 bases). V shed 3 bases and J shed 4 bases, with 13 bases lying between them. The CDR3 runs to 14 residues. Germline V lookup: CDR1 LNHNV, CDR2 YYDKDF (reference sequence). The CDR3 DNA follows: TGTGCCACCAGCAGCATCCAGGACTTATACGAGCAGTACTTC. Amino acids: CATSSIQDLYEQYF.

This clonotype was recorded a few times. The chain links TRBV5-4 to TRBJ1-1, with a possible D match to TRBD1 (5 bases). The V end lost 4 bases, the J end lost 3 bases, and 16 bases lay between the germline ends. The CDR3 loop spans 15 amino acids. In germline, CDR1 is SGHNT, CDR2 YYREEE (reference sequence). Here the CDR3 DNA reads TGTGCCAGCAGCCCCGGGACGGAAGGGCACACTGAAGCTTTCTTT. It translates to CASSPGTEGHTEAFF.

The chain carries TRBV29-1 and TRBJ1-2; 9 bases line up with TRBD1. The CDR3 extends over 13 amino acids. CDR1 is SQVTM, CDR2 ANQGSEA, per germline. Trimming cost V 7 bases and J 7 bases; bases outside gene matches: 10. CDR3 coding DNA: TGCAGCGCCGTCGGGGACAGGGACTCTGGCTACACCTTC. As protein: CSAVGDRDSGYTF.

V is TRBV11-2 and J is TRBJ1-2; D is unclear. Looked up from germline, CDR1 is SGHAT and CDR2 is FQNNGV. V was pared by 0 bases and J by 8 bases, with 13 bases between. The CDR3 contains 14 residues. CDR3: CASSLETYSRGYTF. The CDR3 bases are TGTGCCAGCAGCTTAGAGACGTACTCCAGGGGCTACACCTTC.

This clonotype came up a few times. The CDR3 nucleotides are TGCAGTGCTAGGGCGGGGGAGGAGACCCAGTACTTC. Encoded protein: CSARAGEETQYF. The V gene is TRBV20-1, the J gene TRBJ2-5; the match to TRBD2 covers 7 bases. CDR1 is DFQATT, CDR2 SNEGSKA, per germline (reference sequence). Trimming at V came to 3 bases and at J to 5 bases, leaving 3 bases not matched to a gene. The CDR3 runs 12 residues.

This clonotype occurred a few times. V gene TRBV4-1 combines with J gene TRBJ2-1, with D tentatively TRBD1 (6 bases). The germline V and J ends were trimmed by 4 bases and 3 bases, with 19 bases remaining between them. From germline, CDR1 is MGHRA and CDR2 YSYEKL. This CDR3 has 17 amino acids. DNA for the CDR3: TGCGCCAGCAGCCCCCAAGCAGGGACAATTCTCTACAATGAGCAGTTCTTC. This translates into CASSPQAGTILYNEQFF.

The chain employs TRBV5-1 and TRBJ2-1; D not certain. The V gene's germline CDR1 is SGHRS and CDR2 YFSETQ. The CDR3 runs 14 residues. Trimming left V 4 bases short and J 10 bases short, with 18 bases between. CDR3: CASSASRPSLEQFF. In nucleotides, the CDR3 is TGCGCCAGCAGCGCCTCGAGACCGTCGCTGGAGCAGTTCTTC.

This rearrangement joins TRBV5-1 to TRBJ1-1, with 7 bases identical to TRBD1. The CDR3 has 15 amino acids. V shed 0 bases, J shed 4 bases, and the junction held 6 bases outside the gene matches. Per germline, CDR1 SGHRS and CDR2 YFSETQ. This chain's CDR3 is CASSLEGATTTEAFF. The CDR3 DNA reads TGCGCCAGCAGCTTGGAGGGGGCGACGACCACTGAAGCTTTCTTT.

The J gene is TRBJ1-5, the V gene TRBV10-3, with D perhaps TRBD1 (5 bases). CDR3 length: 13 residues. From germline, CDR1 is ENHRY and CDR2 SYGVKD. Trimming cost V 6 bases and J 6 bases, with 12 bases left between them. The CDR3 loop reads CAISQGASQPQHF. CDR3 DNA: TGTGCCATCAGCCAGGGAGCGTCTCAGCCCCAGCATTTT.

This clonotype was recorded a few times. The CDR3: CSARDLRRDPINSPLHF. The DNA of the CDR3 is TGCAGTGCTAGAGATCTAAGAAGGGACCCGATCAATTCACCCCTCCACTTT. This chain joins TRBV20-1 and TRBJ1-6, with a tentative D call TRBD1 (5 bases). Germline CDR1 reads DFQATT; CDR2 reads SNEGSKA (reference sequence). CDR3 length equals 17 residues. V was cut by 0 bases and J by 7 bases, with 19 bases left in between.